The 15 T cell receptor beta chains reported below all come from one sample, sequenced in a study of T cell clonality in common variable immunodeficiency. This table comes from immunoSEQ multiplex PCR, and its TCRdb copy is limited to in-frame clones, with some not included. This sample has roughly 79,000 clones, each found more than once. The source material was peripheral blood mononuclear cells. These receptors all come from a person between 18 and 69 years old in good health.

This clone was observed at least ten times. The CDR3 end is not reached by the read, which stops 3 residues before it; the germline J gene fills it in. V usage is TRBV19 and J usage is TRBJ2-7; no reliable D call. This CDR3 is built from 12 residues. Germline CDR1 is LNHDA and CDR2 is SQIVND (reference sequence). V was pared by 2 bases and J by 6 bases, with 8 bases between. CDR3 DNA (partial): TGTGCCAGTAGTATAAATCCCAGCGAG. This gives the protein CASSINPSE. The CDR3 as a whole reads CASSINPSEQYF. The entire variable domain, with the rest obtained from reference TRBV19 and TRBJ2-7, is as follows: DGGITQSPKYLFRKEGQNVTLSCEQNLNHDAMYWYRQDPGQGLRLIYYSQIVNDFQKGDIAEGYSVSREKKESFPLTVTSAQKNPTAFYLCASSINPSEQYFGPGTRLTVT.

This clone has a count of ten or more. The observed sequence ends 3 residues before the CDR3 terminus, with the missing tail filled in from the germline J gene. The J gene is TRBJ2-7, the V gene TRBV6-1; a weak D match, TRBD2 (6 bases). The CDR3 covers 14 residues. Germline loops: CDR1 MNHNS, CDR2 SASEGT. Trimming removed 4 bases from V and 2 bases from J, with 12 bases in between. The covered CDR3 bases are TGTGCCAGCAGTGCTCAGGGAGGACCCTACGAG. It is translated as CASSAQGGPYE. The complete CDR3 sequence is CASSAQGGPYEQYF.

This clone was observed at least ten times. Sequencing ends 3 residues short of the CDR3 end; the germline J gene provides the rest. V usage is TRBV20-1 and J usage is TRBJ1-2, with D perhaps TRBD1 (6 bases). Germline V gene data show CDR1 as DFQATT and CDR2 as SNEGSKA (reference sequence). The CDR3 is 12 amino acids. The part of the CDR3 DNA that was read is TGCAGTGCCGAGGACAGAGAAATAGGC. Residues: CSAEDREIG. The CDR3 reads in full as CSAEDREIGYTF.

As concerns this clone: The read finishes 3 residues shy of the CDR3 end, and the germline J gene is used to complete it. The chain recombines TRBV11-2 with TRBJ2-4; maybe TRBD1 (6 bases). The CDR3 contains 15 residues. Germline CDR1 SGHAT, CDR2 FQNNGV. Trimming cost V 2 bases and J 3 bases, with 11 bases left between them. Partial CDR3 DNA: TGTGCCAGCAGCTTACAGGGGTACGGCAAAAACATT. Residues: CASSLQGYGKNI. The entire CDR3 is CASSLQGYGKNIQYF.

This clone was recorded many times. Partial CDR3 DNA: TGTGCCAGTAGTATCGGGACAGCTTACAATGAG. Amino acids: CASSIGTAYNE. The full CDR3 reads CASSIGTAYNEQFF. This chain joins TRBV19 and TRBJ2-1, with TRBD1 matching 7 bases. The CDR3 end is not reached by the read, which stops 3 residues before it; the germline J gene fills it in. The CDR3 runs to 14 residues. V lost 3 bases to trimming and J lost 4 bases; unmatched junction nucleotides: 3. Germline V lookup: CDR1 LNHDA, CDR2 SQIVND (reference sequence). The full variable domain, in which reference TRBV19 and TRBJ2-1 provide the parts outside the CDR3, is DGGITQSPKYLFRKEGQNVTLSCEQNLNHDAMYWYRQDPGQGLRLIYYSQIVNDFQKGDIAEGYSVSREKKESFPLTVTSAQKNPTAFYLCASSIGTAYNEQFFGPGTRLTVL.

At least ten counts were recorded for this clone. The read ends 3 residues shy of where the CDR3 ends; the end is completed using the germline J gene. The V and J genes are TRBV9 and TRBJ2-3, with 12 bases fitting TRBD2. V shed 3 bases, J shed 4 bases, and the junction held 6 bases outside the gene matches. The CDR3 is 16 amino acids. In germline, CDR1 is SGDLS, CDR2 YYNGEE. The CDR3 reads CASSDSRLAGADTQYF. Partial CDR3 DNA: TGTGCCAGCAGCGACTCCCGACTAGCGGGAGCAGATACG.

There are many counts of this clone. The read comes to an end 3 residues before the CDR3 does, leaving the germline J gene to fill in the end. The rearrangement uses TRBV5-1 and TRBJ2-2, with D perhaps matching TRBD2 (5 bases). Trimming removed 3 bases at V and 5 bases at J, with 11 bases between. CDR3 length: 14 amino acids. Germline CDR1 is SGHRS and CDR2 is YFSETQ. CDR3 sequence reads: CASSSRTETGELFF. Incomplete CDR3 DNA: TGCGCCAGCAGCTCGAGGACTGAGACCGGGGAG.

This clone was counted many times. The read halts 3 residues ahead of the CDR3 end, with the missing end drawn from the germline J gene. The chain employs TRBV19 and TRBJ1-4; 8 bases are shared with TRBD1. The V and J ends lost 3 bases and 3 bases, in that order; junction bases with no gene match: 9. This CDR3 region has 17 residues. The V gene's germline CDR1 is LNHDA and CDR2 SQIVND (reference sequence). CDR3: CASSIRRTGGANEKLFF. CDR3 bases read: TGTGCCAGTAGTATCAGACGTACAGGGGGAGCTAATGAAAAA.

This clone was observed many times. The chain's CDR3 is CASGTGRNTIYF. The CDR3 bases that were read are TGTGCCAGCGGGACAGGGCGAAACACC. This rearrangement joins TRBV28 to TRBJ1-3; 9 nucleotides agree with TRBD1. The read comes to an end 3 residues before the CDR3 does, leaving the germline J gene to fill in the end. This CDR3 has 12 amino acids. Trimming took 8 bases from V and 5 from J; bases not matched to a gene: 1. Germline CDR1 and CDR2: MDHEN and SYDVKM. The whole variable domain, filled in from reference TRBV28 and TRBJ1-3, reads DVKVTQSSRYLVKRTGEKVFLECVQDMDHENMFWYRQDPGLGLRLIYFSYDVKMKEKGDIPEGYSVSREKKERFSLILESASTNQTSMYLCASGTGRNTIYFGEGSWLTVV.

This clone was recorded many times. The read finishes 3 residues shy of the CDR3 end, and the germline J gene is used to complete it. The chain employs TRBV7-9 and TRBJ2-3; 9 nucleotides align to TRBD2. The germline V gene encodes CDR1 SEHNR and CDR2 FQNEAQ (reference sequence). V lost 8 bases and J lost 0; bases outside the gene matches: 6. This CDR3 has 15 amino acids. The CDR3 bases that were read are TGTGCCAGCGCGGGAGGGCGACCTAGCACAGATACG. This codes for CASAGGRPSTDT. The whole CDR3 reads CASAGGRPSTDTQYF.

This clone came up many times. The read falls 3 residues short of the CDR3 end, and the missing part is taken from the germline J gene. The rearrangement links TRBV29-1 to TRBJ2-3, with unresolved D. Trimming removed 1 base at V and 2 bases at J, with 16 bases between. Germline V gene lookup returns CDR1 SQVTM and CDR2 ANQGSEA. The CDR3 consists of 16 residues. CDR3 DNA (partial): TGCAGCGTTGAAGGTTACAAGGGTTACTCCACAGATACG. Its translation: CSVEGYKGYSTDT. The entire CDR3 protein is CSVEGYKGYSTDTQYF.

There are many counts of this clone. The DNA ends 3 residues before the CDR3 does, and the rest of the CDR3 is filled in from the germline J gene. The rearrangement links TRBV19 to TRBJ2-2; 12 bases align to TRBD2. There are 16 residues in the CDR3. V trimming: 5 bases; J trimming: 4 bases; junction bases outside the gene matches: 5. The germline V gene has CDR1 LNHDA and CDR2 SQIVND (reference sequence). Incomplete CDR3 DNA: TGTGCCAGTAGTGCCCGACTAGCGGGAGTCACCGGGGAG. Translated, it gives CASSARLAGVTGE. The whole CDR3 protein is CASSARLAGVTGELFF.

This clone was picked up many times. The junction departs from germline at one end; a sequencing error may be responsible. The sequence runs out 3 residues before the end of the CDR3; the remainder is reconstructed from the germline J gene. The rearrangement joins TRBV4-2 to TRBJ2-1; TRBD2 aligns across 11 bases. In germline, CDR1 is LGHNA, CDR2 YNFKEQ. The length of the CDR3 is 18 residues. CDR3 bases read: TGCGCCAGCAGCCAGGGTAGCGGGAGGGCCGTCGTGGGCAATGAG. Its translation is CASSQGSGRAVVGNE. The whole CDR3 sequence reads CASSQGSGRAVVGNEQFF.

This clone has at least ten counts. The read comes to an end 3 residues before the CDR3 does, leaving the germline J gene to fill in the end. The chain carries TRBV29-1 and TRBJ1-1, with D possibly TRBD1 on 5 matching bases. The CDR3 is 15 residues long. CDR1 and CDR2 (germline): SQVTM, ANQGSEA. Trimming removed 3 bases from V and 1 base from J, with 15 bases in between. The covered CDR3 bases are TGCAGCGTTGAGTCGCGCGCGGGGCCGAACACTGAA. Translation: CSVESRAGPNTE. The whole CDR3 protein reads CSVESRAGPNTEAFF.

This clone was seen at least ten times. CDR3 sequence reads: CASRKVQGDGNQPQHF. The sequenced part of the CDR3 DNA is TGTGCCAGCAGAAAAGTACAGGGTGATGGCAATCAGCCC. The J gene is TRBJ1-5, the V gene TRBV6-2 or TRBV6-3, with TRBD1 as a possible D gene (6 bases). The read terminates 3 residues ahead of where the CDR3 ends, so the germline J gene completes it. V was pared by 6 bases and J by 2 bases, with 17 bases between. CDR1 MNHEY and CDR2 SVGEGT come from the germline V gene. The CDR3 has 16 amino acids.